These T cell receptor beta chains were read from a single sample in a study of human T cells and chemical hapten exposure. TCRdb re-derived calls from the RACE reads in MiXCR, one entry per CDR3 protein. This sample yields about 360,000 distinct CDR3 sequences, of which roughly 4.8% are seen a single time; approximately 2.3% belongs to the top ten. The source material was whole blood, sampled in connection with sensitization to the hapten diphenylcyclopropenone (DPC). These receptors were collected from a woman aged 45 to 65 with alopecia areata. Some clones in this sample may be carry-over from other donors' samples. CDR3s include the opening cysteine and the closing phenylalanine or tryptophan. Fields, in order: V gene, clone size, J gene, D gene, CDR3 DNA, CDR3 protein. A D gene is named only where the DNA matches it firmly. Clone size is shown for a subset of rows, as once, few, many or a class of expanded clone.

>TRBV28|many|TRBJ1-6|TRBD1
TGTGCCAGCAGACTGACAGGGGGCTCACCCCTCCACTTT
CASRLTGGSPLHF
>TRBV5-1|.|TRBJ2-3|.
TGCGCCAGCAGCCCTTCCGAGGATAGCACAGATACGCAGTATTTT
CASSPSEDSTDTQYF
>TRBV5-1|many|TRBJ1-6|.
TGCGCCAGCAGCTTGGAAGTCACTTCTTCACCCCTCCACTTT
CASSLEVTSSPLHF
>TRBV2|many|TRBJ2-1|.
TGTGCCAGCAGTGAATTGTCTAACCTCAATGAGCAGTTCTTC
CASSELSNLNEQFF
>TRBV27|.|TRBJ2-5|TRBD1
TGTGCCAGCAGTTCCCTAAGGACAGGGGGCCCAAGGGGGGAGACCCAGTACTTC
CASSSLRTGGPRGETQYF
>TRBV7-9|many|TRBJ2-5|.
TGTGCCAGCAGCCGGGACTGGCCTGATGAGACCCAGTACTTC
CASSRDWPDETQYF
>TRBV28|few|TRBJ1-1|.
TGTGCCAGCAGCTCCCATTACAGAGGTGAGGCGGCTGAAGCTTTCTTT
CASSSHYRGEAAEAFF
>TRBV29-1|many|TRBJ2-5|.
TGCAGCGTCGAGAATCGACGGGGAGAAGAGACCCAGTACTTC
CSVENRRGEETQYF
>TRBV6-5|.|TRBJ2-1|TRBD2
TGTGCCAGCGGGGCGGGGGATTTGTTCTTC
CASGAGDLFF
>TRBV7-9|.|TRBJ2-7|TRBD1
TGTGCCAGCAGCCCCGAACCGGGACAGGGAACCTACGAGCAGTACTTC
CASSPEPGQGTYEQYF
>TRBV10-3|.|TRBJ1-3|.
TGTGCCATCACCCCCCTGCCAGACTCTCTTGGAAACACCATATATTTT
CAITPLPDSLGNTIYF
>TRBV20-1|many|TRBJ1-1|.
TGCAGTGCTCAACTCCTGGTTGGTAACACTGAAGCTTTCTTT
CSAQLLVGNTEAFF
>TRBV12-3/TRBV12-4|.|TRBJ2-3|TRBD1
TGTGCCAGCAGCATTGGGGACAGGGGACCCTTAGGGGATACGCAGTATTTT
CASSIGDRGPLGDTQYF
>TRBV20-1|.|TRBJ2-1|TRBD1
TGCAGTGCTAGTTTCCTCCGGGACAGGGTAGACAATGAGCAGTTCTTC
CSASFLRDRVDNEQFF
>TRBV12-3/TRBV12-4|many|TRBJ2-5|TRBD2
TGTGCCAGCAGTTTATTGGTCGGGGGGGGCGGAGCAGAGACCCAGTACTTC
CASSLLVGGGGAETQYF
>TRBV5-5|.|TRBJ2-5|TRBD1
TGTGCCAGCAGCGCCTGGGACAGAGAGACCCAGTACTTC
CASSAWDRETQYF
>TRBV4-3|many|TRBJ1-1|.
TGCGCCAGCAGCCAAGATAGACGTACTGAAGCTTTCTTT
CASSQDRRTEAFF
>TRBV4-2|many|TRBJ1-3|.
TGTGCCAGCAGCCAAGATATGGGCAGATTTTCTGGAAACACCATATATTTT
CASSQDMGRFSGNTIYF
>TRBV5-8|.|TRBJ2-5|TRBD2
TGTGCCAGCAGCCCTTGGACTAGCGGGAGAGAGAAGACCCAGTACTTC
CASSPWTSGREKTQYF
>TRBV9|.|TRBJ2-3|.
TGTGCCAGCAGCGCCTCGAGCGCAGATACGCAGTATTTT
CASSASSADTQYF
>TRBV12-3/TRBV12-4|many|TRBJ2-3|TRBD1
TGTGCCAGCAGCGGGACAGCTAGCACAGATACGCAGTATTTT
CASSGTASTDTQYF
>TRBV20-1|many|TRBJ2-2|TRBD1
TGCAGCCCTTTGGGGGGACAGGGGGACACCGGGGAGCTGTTTTTT
CSPLGGQGDTGELFF
>TRBV4-2|many|TRBJ2-7|TRBD2
TGTGCCAGCAGCCAATATAGCGGGAGCGCTTTGGAAGAGCAGTACTTC
CASSQYSGSALEEQYF
>TRBV5-6|few|TRBJ2-7|.
TGTGCCAGCAGCTCGGACAGTACTGACGAGCAGTACTTC
CASSSDSTDEQYF
>TRBV6-5|many|TRBJ1-6|.
TGTGCCAGCAACTCCGGGACGGCATATAATTCACCCCTCCACTTT
CASNSGTAYNSPLHF
>TRBV12-3/TRBV12-4|many|TRBJ2-5|TRBD2
TGTGCCAGCAGTTTCGGACTAGCGGAAGAGACCCAGTACTTC
CASSFGLAEETQYF
>TRBV6-2/TRBV6-3|few|TRBJ2-5|TRBD2
TGTGCCAGCACCGAAGGACTAGCGGGGGGAAGAGTGACCCAGTACTTC
CASTEGLAGGRVTQYF
>TRBV9|many|TRBJ2-3|.
TGTGCCAGCAGCGTTGAGGGCGGGGCCCGCACAGATACGCAGTATTTT
CASSVEGGARTDTQYF
>TRBV5-6|few|TRBJ2-7|TRBD1
TGTGCCAGCGGATTTGGACAGGGGGACTACGAGCAGTACTTC
CASGFGQGDYEQYF
>TRBV29-1|few|TRBJ1-4|TRBD1
TGCAGCGTTGCCGGACAGGTGGATGAAAAACTGTTTTTT
CSVAGQVDEKLFF
>TRBV12-3/TRBV12-4|many|TRBJ1-2|TRBD1
TGTGCCAGCAACCGACAGGGATGGAGCTATGGCTACACCTTC
CASNRQGWSYGYTF
>TRBV7-9|many|TRBJ1-1|.
TGTGCCAGCAGCTTCACGGGGGGCCGACCTGACACTGAAGCTTTCTTT
CASSFTGGRPDTEAFF
>TRBV27|few|TRBJ2-7|TRBD1
TGTGCCAGCAGTTTATGGGGGACAGCTTACGAGCAGTACTTC
CASSLWGTAYEQYF
>TRBV14|few|TRBJ1-2|.
TGTGCCAGCAGCCAAGTAGTCAGGGATGGCTACACCTTC
CASSQVVRDGYTF
>TRBV11-2|few|TRBJ2-5|.
TGTGCCAGCAGCTCCCGGACTTTACAAGAGACCCAGTACTTC
CASSSRTLQETQYF
>TRBV28|many|TRBJ2-7|TRBD1
TGTGCCAGCAGACCCGTGACAGGGGACTACGAGCAGTACTTC
CASRPVTGDYEQYF
>TRBV7-8|.|TRBJ1-1|TRBD1
TGTGCCAGCAGCTGGGGGACAGAAGTTAGGGGCACTGAAGCTTTCTTT
CASSWGTEVRGTEAFF
>TRBV19|.|TRBJ2-7|TRBD2
TGTGCCAGTAGTACCTCCGGGACTAGCGGGTACGAGCAGTACTTC
CASSTSGTSGYEQYF
>TRBV7-8|few|TRBJ1-2|.
TGTGCCAGCAGCTTCGGCCACAGTAACTATGGCTACACCTTC
CASSFGHSNYGYTF
>TRBV9|.|TRBJ2-2|.
TGTGCCAGCAGCGTCCCCTTGACCGTGGAGCTGTTTTTT
CASSVPLTVELFF
>TRBV12-3/TRBV12-4|few|TRBJ2-6|TRBD1
TGTGCCAGCACTATCCGGACAGGGGGCTTGGCTGGGGCCAACGTCCTGACTTTC
CASTIRTGGLAGANVLTF
>TRBV6-5|many|TRBJ1-6|.
TGTGCCAGCAGTTACTCATCGGGGGTTGAAAATTCACCCCTCCACTTT
CASSYSSGVENSPLHF
>TRBV6-6|many|TRBJ1-1|.
TGTGCCAGCAGTTACAAGGAATCTGAAGCTTTCTTT
CASSYKESEAFF